These 29 T cell receptor beta chains share one sample of origin, sequenced in a study of T cells in localized non-small cell lung cancer (TCRdb year 2020). The library was produced with the immunoSEQ multiplex PCR assay. Held by TCRdb, this immuneACCESS table contains in-frame sequences only and omits some clones. Under half of the omission traces to an unresolved V gene where checked; the cause of the rest is unknown. The sample table lists tens of thousands of clones, 86% of them with a count of one. About a fifth of the sample is taken by the ten largest. The material was peripheral blood, obtained before any cancer treatment. The receptor source for this set is a male donor at least 60 years old with stage III squamous cell lung carcinoma.

This clone occurred a few times. The V and J genes are TRBV6-1 and TRBJ1-6; D possibly corresponds to TRBD1 (6 bases). Trimming took off 6 bases at V and 10 bases at J, with 19 bases between the two ends. The CDR3 length is 15 residues. Germline CDR1 is MNHNS and CDR2 is SASEGT. The CDR3 coding sequence is TGTGCCAGCAGACTCGTCGCAGGGGAAGACTCACCCCTCCACTTT. Translation gives CASRLVAGEDSPLHF.

This clone came up once. This chain joins TRBV9 and TRBJ2-6; D perhaps matches TRBD2 (6 bases). The V end was cut by 4 bases, the J end by 3 bases, with 17 bases between. The germline gives CDR1 SGDLS, CDR2 YYNGEE. The length of the CDR3 is 17 residues. The CDR3 loop is CASSPGRSAGGANVLTF. Here the CDR3 DNA reads TGTGCCAGCAGCCCTGGGAGGTCGGCGGGTGGGGCCAACGTCCTGACTTTC.

The rearrangement links TRBV19 to TRBJ2-2; TRBD1 might be the D (6 bases). Germline CDR1 is LNHDA and CDR2 is SQIVND (reference sequence). The CDR3 length is 16 residues. Trimming left V 1 base short and J 0 bases short, with 9 bases between. The CDR3 spells CASSIGGHANTGELFF. In DNA form, the CDR3 reads TGTGCCAGTAGTATAGGGGGGCACGCGAACACCGGGGAGCTGTTTTTT.

J is TRBJ1-5 and V is TRBV19; 8 nucleotides align to TRBD1. Germline assignment: CDR1 LNHDA and CDR2 SQIVND (reference sequence). The J segment lost 6 bases and the V segment lost 5 bases, leaving 3 bases of the junction unmatched. The CDR3 totals 13 residues. Here the CDR3 reads CASSSTGGQPQHF. For the CDR3, the DNA is TGTGCCAGTAGTTCAACAGGGGGTCAGCCCCAGCATTTT.

The chain links TRBV5-6 to TRBJ1-1, with no clear D. V was clipped by 0 bases and J by 5 bases, with 5 bases between them. Germline V gene lookup returns CDR1 SGHDT and CDR2 YYEEEE. The CDR3 runs to 12 residues. This CDR3 reads CASSLGRTEAFF. The CDR3, as DNA: TGTGCCAGCAGCTTGGGAAGGACTGAAGCTTTCTTT.

CDR3 in DNA: TGTGCCAGCAGCTTAAGCAGGGGGGGAGAAATGAACACTGAAGCTTTCTTT. Translation gives CASSLSRGGEMNTEAFF. V gene TRBV7-2 combines with J gene TRBJ1-1, with TRBD1 matching over 7 bases. CDR3 size: 17 residues. Germline values: CDR1 SGHTA, CDR2 FQGNSA. V lost 2 bases to trimming and J lost 0 bases; unmatched junction nucleotides: 9.

This chain joins TRBV10-1 and TRBJ2-5, with D maybe TRBD1 (5 bases). This CDR3 contains 14 residues. Trimming took off 2 bases at V and 4 bases at J, with 11 bases between the two ends. Germline V lookup: CDR1 WNHNN, CDR2 SYGVQD (reference sequence). CDR3 protein: CASSEGRQGETQYF. The CDR3 coding sequence is TGCGCCAGCAGTGAGGGAAGGCAGGGAGAGACCCAGTACTTC.

The chain links TRBV6-6 to TRBJ1-5; D unclear. Germline V gene lookup returns CDR1 MNHNY and CDR2 SVGAGI (reference sequence). V lost 7 bases, J lost 2 bases, and 12 bases lay in between. The CDR3 runs to 14 residues. CDR3 in amino acids: CASTSFGGNQPQHF. The CDR3 bases are TGTGCCAGCACTTCCTTCGGTGGCAATCAGCCCCAGCATTTT.

This clone was seen just once. CDR3 loop: CASSSFGTLNTEAFF. CDR3 DNA sequence: TGTGCCAGCAGCTCCTTCGGGACTTTGAACACTGAAGCTTTCTTT. This chain connects TRBV7-6 to TRBJ1-1; tentative D call: TRBD1 (5 bases). Per germline, CDR1 SGHVS and CDR2 FNYEAQ. V was trimmed by 4 bases and J by 0 bases, leaving 12 bases between them. CDR3 size: 15 residues.

J is TRBJ1-3 and V is TRBV30; D is unclear. Germline-derived CDR1 and CDR2 are GTSNPN and SVGIG (reference sequence). V was clipped by 0 bases and J by 2 bases, with 5 bases between them. The CDR3 length is 13 residues. The CDR3 DNA sequence: TGTGCCTGGAGTGTATACACTGGAAACACCATATATTTT. Protein sequence: CAWSVYTGNTIYF.

The gene calls are TRBV4-1 and TRBJ1-2; D remains unclear. CDR1 and CDR2 (germline): MGHRA, YSYEKL. Trimming left V 0 bases short and J 10 bases short, with 15 bases between. CDR3 length: 14 amino acids. The CDR3 bases are TGCGCCAGCAGCCAAGATCGCTTTTCAGGAGTCTACACCTTC. Its translation: CASSQDRFSGVYTF.

By sample fraction, this clone is medium-sized. The V gene is TRBV13, the J gene TRBJ2-7; 11 bases are shared with TRBD1. CDR3 size: 15 residues. The germline gives CDR1 PRHDT, CDR2 FYEKMQ (reference sequence). Germline trimming cut 3 bases from V and 5 bases from J; bases unmatched to any gene: 6. CDR3 region: CASSFRGQGVHEQYF. The DNA of the CDR3 is TGTGCCAGCAGCTTCCGGGGACAGGGGGTCCACGAGCAGTACTTC.

This sequence joins TRBV2 and TRBJ2-7, with D uncertain. The CDR3 length is 12 residues. V lost 6 bases to trimming and J lost 5 bases, with 11 bases between them. Germline V gene lookup returns CDR1 SNHLY and CDR2 FYNNEI. This chain's CDR3 is CASSASIHEQYV. In DNA, the CDR3 is TGTGCCAGCAGCGCCTCTATCCACGAGCAGTACGTC.

This clone was seen once. This chain joins TRBV19 and TRBJ1-5, with unresolved D. Trimming took 4 bases from V and 5 from J, leaving 6 bases between them. Germline V gene data show CDR1 as LNHDA and CDR2 as SQIVND (reference sequence). The length of the CDR3 is 12 residues. The CDR3 region is CASSTGYQPQHF. CDR3 nucleotide sequence: TGTGCCAGTAGTACAGGTTATCAGCCCCAGCATTTT.

The rearrangement joins TRBV2 to TRBJ1-1, with 8 positions matching TRBD1. The CDR3 totals 15 residues. Germline CDR1 is SNHLY and CDR2 is FYNNEI. V lost 6 bases to trimming and J lost 1 base; unmatched junction nucleotides: 7. CDR3 region: CASRPDRVGNTEAFF. The CDR3 DNA sequence: TGTGCCAGCAGACCGGACAGGGTCGGGAACACTGAAGCTTTCTTT.

In its sample, this clone was seen a few times. This chain joins TRBV27 and TRBJ2-3, with 9 bases lining up with TRBD2. The CDR3 has 18 amino acids. The germline V gene encodes CDR1 MNHEY and CDR2 SMNVEV (reference sequence). Unmatched junction bases numbered 8, after V lost 1 base and J lost 0 bases. The CDR3 reads CASSLWVSAGGSTDTQYF. In nucleotides, the CDR3 is TGTGCCAGCAGTTTATGGGTTTCAGCGGGGGGCAGCACAGATACGCAGTATTTT.

The chain employs TRBV4-3 and TRBJ1-2; no firm D call. Per the germline V gene, CDR1 is LGHNA and CDR2 is YSLEER. Between the trimmed V and J ends, which lost 3 bases and 5 bases, there was a span of 13 bases. The CDR3 is made up of 14 amino acids. The CDR3 nucleotides are TGCGCCAGCAGCCAGCTTGGAGGGAATTATGGCTACACCTTC. Encoded protein: CASSQLGGNYGYTF.

This chain joins TRBV7-6 and TRBJ2-5; 8 bases are shared with TRBD1. The germline V gene has CDR1 SGHVS and CDR2 FNYEAQ. This CDR3 region has 14 residues. The trim removed 3 bases at V and 5 bases at J, leaving 5 bases unmatched. The CDR3 DNA sequence: TGTGCCAGCAGCTTGGGACAGGTCGCGGAGACCCAGTACTTC. Protein sequence: CASSLGQVAETQYF.

The chain carries TRBV30 and TRBJ2-1, with 11 bases aligning to TRBD2. This CDR3 is 16 amino acids long. CDR1 and CDR2 (germline): GTSNPN, SVGIG (reference sequence). J gave up 7 bases and V 1 base, and 9 bases lay outside the gene matches. The CDR3 here is CAWSASSGGPDNEQFF. Here the CDR3 DNA reads TGTGCCTGGAGTGCGTCTAGCGGGGGGCCGGATAATGAGCAGTTCTTC.

The chain recombines TRBV10-3 with TRBJ1-1; no reliable D call. The V gene lost 6 bases and the J gene lost 1 base, with 9 bases spanning the gap. Germline lookup yields CDR1 ENHRY and CDR2 SYGVKD. The CDR3 is 13 amino acids. The CDR3 DNA follows: TGTGCCATCAGATTCGACACGAACACTGAAGCTTTCTTT. Its protein is CAIRFDTNTEAFF.

The rearrangement links TRBV5-1 to TRBJ2-5; 8 nucleotides match TRBD2. With V trimmed by 0 bases and J by 2 bases, 0 bases remained unmatched. CDR3 length: 14 amino acids. Germline V lookup: CDR1 SGHRS, CDR2 YFSETQ. The CDR3 nucleotides are TGCGCCAGCAGCTTGGGACTAGCGCAAGAGACCCAGTACTTC. This translates into CASSLGLAQETQYF.

This clone has just a few counts. This chain connects TRBV7-2 to TRBJ2-4; D is possibly TRBD2 (6 bases). This CDR3 region has 14 residues. Trimming took 4 bases from V and 3 from J, leaving 10 bases between them. Germline values: CDR1 SGHTA, CDR2 FQGNSA. For the CDR3, the DNA is TGTGCCAGCAGCTCCCCGGGACTCAAAAACATTCAGTACTTC. It yields the protein CASSSPGLKNIQYF.

The genes are TRBV6-1 and TRBJ1-1; no clear D. This CDR3 is 12 amino acids long. CDR1 is MNHNS and CDR2 is SASEGT in the germline V gene. The V and J ends lost 10 bases and 1 base respectively, with 10 bases between them. CDR3 in amino acids: CATRAWNTEAFF. As DNA, the CDR3 is TGTGCCACCCGGGCCTGGAACACTGAAGCTTTCTTT.

The chain employs TRBV5-6 and TRBJ2-3; D is unresolved. The CDR3 extends over 15 amino acids. Germline CDR1 is SGHDT and CDR2 is YYEEEE. V was clipped by 0 bases and J by 1 base, with 9 bases between them. CDR3 loop: CASSLGPSRTDTQYF. As DNA, the CDR3 is TGTGCCAGCAGCTTGGGACCCAGCCGCACAGATACGCAGTATTTT. The variable domain in full, completed from reference TRBV5-6 and TRBJ2-3, reads DAGVTQSPTHLIKTRGQQVTLRCSPKSGHDTVSWYQQALGQGPQFIFQYYEEEERQRGNFPDRFSGHQFPNYSSELNVNALLLGDSALYLCASSLGPSRTDTQYFGPGTRLTVL.

The chain has TRBV7-8 and TRBJ2-5, with 9 bases matching TRBD2. The V gene's germline CDR1 is SGHVS and CDR2 FQNEAQ. The CDR3 totals 14 residues. Trimming cost V 5 bases and J 3 bases; bases outside gene matches: 4. CDR3 amino acids: CASSPGLAEETQYF. CDR3 nucleotides: TGTGCCAGCAGCCCGGGACTAGCAGAAGAGACCCAGTACTTC.

The CDR3 reads CAVNSQGTDTQYF. Written as DNA, the CDR3 is TGTGCCGTTAACTCACAGGGAACAGATACGCAGTATTTT. The rearrangement uses TRBV2 and TRBJ2-3; weak D call: TRBD1 (6 bases). V was trimmed by 11 bases and J by 3 bases, leaving 15 bases between them. This CDR3 region has 13 residues. Germline-derived CDR1 and CDR2 are SNHLY and FYNNEI. Combining the CDR3 with reference TRBV2 and TRBJ2-3 gives the whole variable domain EPEVTQTPSHQVTQMGQEVILRCVPISNHLYFYWYRQILGQKVEFLVSFYNNEISEKSEIFDDQFSVERPDGSNFTLKIRSTKLEDSAMYFCAVNSQGTDTQYFGPGTRLTVL.

The CDR3 nucleotides read TGTGCCAGCAGTTTGATAGGCACGACCACCGGGGAGCTGTTTTTT. It translates to CASSLIGTTTGELFF. The rearrangement uses TRBV27 and TRBJ2-2; D ambiguous. The germline gives CDR1 MNHEY, CDR2 SMNVEV (reference sequence). This CDR3 region has 15 residues. Trimming cost V 3 bases and J 4 bases, with 12 bases left between them.

V and J are TRBV29-1 and TRBJ1-4; D call uncertain. The germline V gene has CDR1 SQVTM and CDR2 ANQGSEA. The CDR3 runs to 17 residues. The V end lost 6 bases, the J end lost 0 bases, and 20 bases lay between the germline ends. CDR3 sequence reads: CSVKLTGQPATNEKLFF. CDR3 DNA: TGCAGCGTAAAGCTGACGGGCCAGCCGGCAACTAATGAAAAACTGTTTTTT.

J is TRBJ1-4 and V is TRBV6-1; TRBD1 agrees at 9 bases. After removal of 7 bases from V and 9 bases from J, the junction contained 6 bases not matched to a gene. The CDR3 covers 13 residues. In germline, CDR1 is MNHNS, CDR2 SASEGT. CDR3 sequence: CASIPGQGQKLFF. Here the CDR3 DNA reads TGTGCCAGCATACCGGGACAGGGACAAAAACTGTTTTTT.